Listed below are T cell receptor beta chains from one sample, sequenced in a study of CD8 T cells in Susac syndrome. TCRdb reanalysed the immunoSEQ multiplex PCR reads using MiXCR and keeps one entry per CDR3 protein. This sample yields about 83,000 distinct CDR3 sequences, of which approximately 96% are seen a single time; approximately 0.42% belongs to the top ten. Sequenced sample: CD8+ T cells from PBMCs. These receptors were collected from a human donor with Susac syndrome. Each CDR3 is given with its conserved first and last residue. D genes are given only for firm matches. Only part of the rows carry a size: once, few, many, or a class if the clone is expanded.

j_call v_call clone_size d_call cdr3_nt cdr3_aa
TRBJ2-7 TRBV3-1 . TRBD2 TGTGCCAGCAGCCAAGATGGGGCGGGAGGGCCTTCCTACGAGCAGTACTTC CASSQDGAGGPSYEQYF
TRBJ2-1 TRBV5-1 . . TGCGCCAGCAGCTTTAAGGGGTCACCACTAGATGAGCAGTTCTTC CASSFKGSPLDEQFF
TRBJ2-7 TRBV29-1 . TRBD2 TGCAGCGTTGTCGGGAGGGACGAGCAGTACTTC CSVVGRDEQYF
TRBJ2-7 TRBV5-6 . . TGTGCCAGCAGCTTGGATGGCGGGACCTACGAGCAGTACTTC CASSLDGGTYEQYF
TRBJ1-6 TRBV6-5 . . TGTGCCAGCAGTTACTCGGCAGGGAACAATTCACCCCTCCACTTT CASSYSAGNNSPLHF
TRBJ1-1 TRBV12-3/TRBV12-4 once . TGTGCCAGCAGTGGGTACCCCTCGGGCCAGCGAGGGACTGAAGCTTTCTTT CASSGYPSGQRGTEAFF
TRBJ2-1 TRBV7-9 . TRBD1 TGTGCCAGCAGCGCCCCCTTACGGGACAGGGTATCTGATGAGCAGTTCTTC CASSAPLRDRVSDEQFF
TRBJ2-2 TRBV9 . . TGTGCCAGCAGCGTAGATGGGGACGCCGGGGAGCTGTTTTTT CASSVDGDAGELFF
TRBJ2-1 TRBV7-9 . TRBD1 TGTGCCAGCAGTATCCTTACAGGGGCTGGTGAGCAGTTCTTC CASSILTGAGEQFF
TRBJ2-7 TRBV27 . . TGTGCCAGCAGGGGCGGTTCGTACGAGCAGTACTTC CASRGGSYEQYF
TRBJ2-7 TRBV5-4 . TRBD2 TGTGCCAGCAGCGACGTCCGGACTAGCGGTTACGAGCAGTACTTC CASSDVRTSGYEQYF
TRBJ1-6 TRBV5-6 . . TGTGCCAGCAGCGGCTCAGAGGCCAGGGCAGATTCACCCCTCCACTTT CASSGSEARADSPLHF
TRBJ2-5 TRBV29-1 . TRBD2 TGCAGCGTTGTGACTAGCGGGACCGAGACCCAGTACTTC CSVVTSGTETQYF
TRBJ2-7 TRBV20-1 . TRBD2 TGCAGTGCTAGGCCACTAGCGGGAGGGGACTACGAGCAGTACTTC CSARPLAGGDYEQYF
TRBJ2-1 TRBV13 . . TGTGCCAGCAGCTTGATTGTGGGGACGGGCAATGAGCAGTTCTTC CASSLIVGTGNEQFF
TRBJ1-6 TRBV20-1 . TRBD1 TGCAGTGCTAGAGATGTGGACAGGGGGTATTCACCCCTCCACTTT CSARDVDRGYSPLHF
TRBJ2-7 TRBV20-1 . TRBD2 TGCAGTGCTAATTCCGGGAGGGCCTTCTACGAGCAGTACTTC CSANSGRAFYEQYF
TRBJ1-2 TRBV15 . TRBD1 TGTGCCACCAGGGAATCTGGGACAGGCAACTATGGCTACACCTTC CATRESGTGNYGYTF
TRBJ2-1 TRBV6-5 once TRBD2 TGTGCCAGCAGTTCTAGCGGGGGGCCCGACAATGAGCAGTTCTTC CASSSSGGPDNEQFF
TRBJ2-7 TRBV15 . TRBD2 TGTGCCACCAGCAGAGGCGGGAGGAGTAGCTATAGATCTGGGGATAGCTTC CATSRGGRSSYRSGDSF
TRBJ2-1 TRBV7-9 . . TGTGCCAGCAGCTTGAGTACCGGACAGAACAATGAGCAGTTCTTC CASSLSTGQNNEQFF
TRBJ2-3 TRBV28 once TRBD1 TGTGCCAGCACCAAAGGGGACAGAAGCACAGATACGCAGTATTTT CASTKGDRSTDTQYF
TRBJ1-5 TRBV11-1 . . TGTGCCAGCAACAAACTTTTGGGCAATCAGCCCCAGCATTTT CASNKLLGNQPQHF
TRBJ2-7 TRBV11-1 . . TGTGCCAGCAGCTCGGACAGAGCTCCCTACTACGAGCAGTACTTC CASSSDRAPYYEQYF
TRBJ2-7 TRBV11-2 few . TGTGCCAGCAGCTGGGGTAGCCACGAGCAGTACTTC CASSWGSHEQYF
TRBJ2-7 TRBV28 . . TGTGCCAGCAGTTTGATAGGGAACTACGAGCAGTACTTC CASSLIGNYEQYF
TRBJ1-1 TRBV5-4 . . TGTGCCAGCAGCCCCTTGGCGGGAAGAGAAGCTTTCTTT CASSPLAGREAFF
TRBJ2-5 TRBV12-3/TRBV12-4 . . TGTGCCAGCAGTTTCACAGGCCCCCAAGAGACCCAGTACTTC CASSFTGPQETQYF
TRBJ1-5 TRBV30 . TRBD1 TGTGCCTGGAGTGTACGGACAGGGGGGCAGCCCCAGCATTTT CAWSVRTGGQPQHF
TRBJ2-5 TRBV12-3/TRBV12-4 . TRBD1 TGTGCCAGCAGTCTGACAGGGTCAGGGCGAGAGACCCAGTACTTC CASSLTGSGRETQYF
TRBJ1-5 TRBV15 . . TGTGCCACCAGCAGAGATAGGAGTCAGCCCCAGCATTTT CATSRDRSQPQHF
TRBJ2-5 TRBV7-9 . TRBD2 TGTGCCAGCAGCTTAAGGCTGGGACTAGCGGTAATTCAAGAGACCCAGTACTTC CASSLRLGLAVIQETQYF
TRBJ2-1 TRBV3-1 . TRBD2 TGTGCCAGCAGCCGATCAGAGACTAGCGCCTCCTACAATGAGCAGTTCTTC CASSRSETSASYNEQFF
TRBJ2-2 TRBV7-6 . . TGTGCCAGCAGCCGGAACACCGGGGAGCTGTTTTTT CASSRNTGELFF
TRBJ2-1 TRBV3-1 . TRBD2 TGTGCCAGCAGGGACCCGACTAGCGGGAGACATAGCAATGAGCAGTTCTTC CASRDPTSGRHSNEQFF
TRBJ1-2 TRBV9 . . TGTGCCAGCAGCGTAGATTCGAAACTGGGGGGGCCGGTGTGGGGCTACACCTTC CASSVDSKLGGPVWGYTF
TRBJ2-1 TRBV6-5 . . TGTGCCAGTGGGTTCGGGGACAATGAGCAGTTCTTC CASGFGDNEQFF
TRBJ2-7 TRBV20-1 . TRBD2 TGCAGTGCTAGGGGACTAGCGGGAGGTAGCTCCTACGAGCAGTACTTC CSARGLAGGSSYEQYF
TRBJ1-2 TRBV4-1 . . TGCGCCAGCAGCCAAGTTAACTCTTATGGCTACACCTTC CASSQVNSYGYTF
TRBJ1-2 TRBV4-1 . TRBD1 TGCGCCAGCAGCCTCGTCGGAGGCGGGACAGGGGGGGGTGGCTACACCTTC CASSLVGGGTGGGGYTF
TRBJ2-7 TRBV7-2 . . TGTGCCAGCAGCTCGGCCGGGACGGCGACTTCCGAGCAGTACTTC CASSSAGTATSEQYF
TRBJ1-2 TRBV7-8 . . TGTGCCAGCAGCTTAGAAAGCCAGGGAGTATTTGGCTACACCTTC CASSLESQGVFGYTF
TRBJ2-2 TRBV29-1 . . TGCAGCGTTGAGGGTACCGGGGAGCTGTTTTTT CSVEGTGELFF